These T cell receptor beta chains were read from a single sample in a study of blood T cell repertoires in COVID-19. Assay used: immunoSEQ multiplex PCR; TCRdb lists only in-frame clones, some missing. The table records more than 300,000 clones, about 89% of them present only once. The material sequenced was peripheral blood. The receptor set was obtained from a woman between 50 and 59 years old with COVID-19, enrolled during active disease. Both conserved end residues are part of each CDR3. The order of the fields is clone size, J gene, D gene, V gene, CDR3 protein, CDR3 DNA. A D gene is named only where the DNA matches it firmly. Size is omitted from some rows. Given values are once, few, many or a class for expanded clones.

clone_size: -
j_call: TRBJ2-7
d_call: TRBD2
v_call: TRBV9
cdr3_aa: CASSPGTSGRSGEQYF
cdr3_nt: TGTGCCAGCAGCCCCGGGACTAGCGGGAGGTCCGGCGAGCAGTACTTC

clone_size: -
j_call: TRBJ2-5
d_call: -
v_call: TRBV6-5
cdr3_aa: CASMGQTQETQYF
cdr3_nt: TGTGCCAGCATGGGGCAGACTCAAGAGACCCAGTACTTC

clone_size: -
j_call: TRBJ1-1
d_call: -
v_call: TRBV7-2
cdr3_aa: CASSGGQNTEAFF
cdr3_nt: TGTGCCAGCAGCGGGGGACAGAACACTGAAGCTTTCTTT

clone_size: once
j_call: TRBJ1-5
d_call: -
v_call: TRBV5-1
cdr3_aa: CASSWGREDQPQHF
cdr3_nt: TGCGCCAGCAGCTGGGGCAGAGAAGATCAGCCCCAGCATTTT

clone_size: -
j_call: TRBJ2-2
d_call: -
v_call: TRBV30
cdr3_aa: CAWSVGAKSGELFF
cdr3_nt: TGTGCCTGGAGTGTAGGGGCGAAGAGCGGGGAGCTGTTTTTT

clone_size: -
j_call: TRBJ1-2
d_call: TRBD1
v_call: TRBV19
cdr3_aa: CASRDRANYGYTF
cdr3_nt: TGTGCCAGCCGGGACAGGGCTAACTATGGCTACACCTTC

clone_size: -
j_call: TRBJ1-1
d_call: -
v_call: TRBV6-5
cdr3_aa: CASTPPVWQVSAFF
cdr3_nt: TGTGCCAGCACTCCTCCCGTCTGGCAGGTTTCAGCTTTCTTT

clone_size: -
j_call: TRBJ1-2
d_call: -
v_call: TRBV6-5
cdr3_aa: CASRTIGQLGGYTF
cdr3_nt: TGTGCCAGCAGAACGATCGGACAGTTGGGAGGCTACACCTTC

clone_size: -
j_call: TRBJ1-4
d_call: TRBD1
v_call: TRBV29-1
cdr3_aa: CSVETGGDEKLFF
cdr3_nt: TGCAGCGTTGAAACAGGGGGAGATGAAAAACTGTTTTTT

clone_size: -
j_call: TRBJ2-1
d_call: -
v_call: TRBV18
cdr3_aa: CASSPPDRAYNEQFF
cdr3_nt: TGTGCCAGCTCACCACCGGACAGAGCATACAATGAGCAGTTCTTC

clone_size: few
j_call: TRBJ1-5
d_call: -
v_call: TRBV2
cdr3_aa: CASSDSLNQHF
cdr3_nt: TGTGCCAGCTCGGACAGCTTGAACCAGCATTTT

clone_size: -
j_call: TRBJ2-7
d_call: TRBD2
v_call: TRBV5-1
cdr3_aa: CASSLRTSGSPEREQYF
cdr3_nt: TGCGCCAGCAGCCTCCGGACTAGCGGCTCACCGGAGCGCGAGCAGTACTTC

clone_size: -
j_call: TRBJ2-7
d_call: TRBD2
v_call: TRBV20-1
cdr3_aa: CSASRASGSVYEQYF
cdr3_nt: TGCAGTGCTAGTCGGGCTAGCGGGAGTGTTTACGAGCAGTACTTC

clone_size: -
j_call: TRBJ2-6
d_call: TRBD1
v_call: TRBV2
cdr3_aa: CASSPTGGMPLGANVLTF
cdr3_nt: TGTGCCAGCAGTCCGACAGGGGGAATGCCTCTGGGGGCCAACGTCCTGACTTTC

clone_size: -
j_call: TRBJ2-1
d_call: TRBD2
v_call: TRBV6-6
cdr3_aa: CASRIGGGGNQFF
cdr3_nt: TGTGCCAGCAGGATCGGCGGGGGGGGCAACCAGTTCTTC

clone_size: -
j_call: TRBJ2-2
d_call: -
v_call: TRBV7-9
cdr3_aa: CASSSRQNTGELFF
cdr3_nt: TGTGCCAGCAGCTCCAGACAGAACACCGGGGAGCTGTTTTTT

clone_size: -
j_call: TRBJ2-5
d_call: TRBD2
v_call: TRBV11-2
cdr3_aa: CASSPWSAGGPQKETQYF
cdr3_nt: TGTGCCAGCAGCCCGTGGTCGGCGGGAGGGCCCCAAAAAGAGACCCAGTACTTC

clone_size: -
j_call: TRBJ1-1
d_call: -
v_call: TRBV29-1
cdr3_aa: CSVRTAEAFF
cdr3_nt: TGCAGCGTTCGAACAGCTGAAGCTTTCTTT

clone_size: -
j_call: TRBJ1-5
d_call: -
v_call: TRBV18
cdr3_aa: CASSPNTGWDQPQHF
cdr3_nt: TGTGCCAGCTCACCAAATACGGGATGGGATCAGCCCCAGCATTTT

clone_size: -
j_call: TRBJ1-6
d_call: -
v_call: TRBV7-9
cdr3_aa: CASSLAVLSNSPLHF
cdr3_nt: TGTGCCAGCAGCTTAGCAGTACTCTCCAATTCACCCCTCCACTTT

clone_size: -
j_call: TRBJ1-4
d_call: -
v_call: TRBV5-1
cdr3_aa: CASSLETVGNEKLFF
cdr3_nt: TGCGCCAGCAGCTTGGAGACAGTGGGTAATGAAAAACTGTTTTTT

clone_size: once
j_call: TRBJ2-3
d_call: TRBD2
v_call: TRBV25-1
cdr3_aa: CASSEWAGEWTDTQYF
cdr3_nt: TGTGCCAGCAGTGAGTGGGCGGGAGAGTGGACAGATACGCAGTATTTT

clone_size: -
j_call: TRBJ1-5
d_call: -
v_call: TRBV21-1
cdr3_aa: CASSNRDGSNQPQHF
cdr3_nt: TGTGCCAGCAGCAACAGGGATGGGAGCAATCAGCCCCAGCATTTT

clone_size: -
j_call: TRBJ1-2
d_call: -
v_call: TRBV9
cdr3_aa: CASSVEGLSDYTF
cdr3_nt: TGTGCCAGCAGCGTAGAGGGACTGAGCGACTACACCTTC

clone_size: -
j_call: TRBJ1-6
d_call: TRBD1
v_call: TRBV9
cdr3_aa: CASSGGTGAYSPLHF
cdr3_nt: TGTGCCAGCAGCGGGGGGACAGGGGCTTATTCACCCCTCCACTTT

clone_size: -
j_call: TRBJ1-6
d_call: -
v_call: TRBV11-2
cdr3_aa: CASSVTDNRNSPLHF
cdr3_nt: TGTGCCAGCAGCGTAACGGACAACCGGAATTCACCCCTCCACTTT

clone_size: -
j_call: TRBJ2-7
d_call: TRBD1
v_call: TRBV3-1/TRBV3-2
cdr3_aa: CASSPWDRPPYEQYF
cdr3_nt: TGTGCCAGCAGCCCCTGGGACAGGCCCCCCTACGAGCAGTACTTC

clone_size: -
j_call: TRBJ2-7
d_call: TRBD2
v_call: TRBV18
cdr3_aa: CASSLTSVQGGEQYF
cdr3_nt: TGTGCCAGCTCACTAACTAGCGTCCAGGGAGGGGAGCAGTACTTC

clone_size: -
j_call: TRBJ2-5
d_call: -
v_call: TRBV10-3
cdr3_aa: CAISSTETQYF
cdr3_nt: TGTGCCATATCTAGCACAGAGACCCAGTACTTC

clone_size: -
j_call: TRBJ1-4
d_call: -
v_call: TRBV7-9
cdr3_aa: CASTFSRAEKLFF
cdr3_nt: TGTGCCAGCACCTTTAGCAGGGCCGAAAAACTGTTTTTT

clone_size: -
j_call: TRBJ2-3
d_call: -
v_call: TRBV7-6
cdr3_aa: CASSLGLIGSADTQYF
cdr3_nt: TGTGCTAGCAGCTTAGGACTTATTGGCTCCGCAGATACGCAGTATTTT

clone_size: -
j_call: TRBJ2-1
d_call: TRBD2
v_call: TRBV5-4
cdr3_aa: CASSLSHLAGVRNEQFF
cdr3_nt: TGTGCCAGCAGCTTGAGCCACCTAGCGGGAGTGCGCAATGAGCAGTTCTTC

clone_size: -
j_call: TRBJ2-7
d_call: TRBD2
v_call: TRBV2
cdr3_aa: CASWGGTYEQYF
cdr3_nt: TGTGCCAGCTGGGGGGGAACCTACGAGCAGTACTTC

clone_size: -
j_call: TRBJ2-7
d_call: TRBD1
v_call: TRBV7-9
cdr3_aa: CASVQGQGATIYEQYF
cdr3_nt: TGTGCCAGCGTCCAGGGACAGGGGGCTACTATCTACGAGCAGTACTTC